The present TCR beta chain was sequenced within a study of cytomegalovirus exposure and HLA in healthy donors. The study ran its PCR with 60 Vbeta and 13 Jbeta primers. Produced via immunoSEQ multiplex PCR; TCRdb's table is partial and in-frame only. The sample carries 150,000 or so clones, 70% to 85% recorded once. The donors comprised healthy bone marrow donors. Findings and limits, study-wide: Through in vitro validation, three CMV-associated chains were shown to be specific for CMV antigens. A list of around 160 TCR beta chains associated with cytomegalovirus was given. In a later analysis, DRB1 alleles had the most associated TCRs; HLA-C alleles the fewest.

This clone showed up just a few times. Its antigen is still unknown. Trimming left V 2 bases short and J 1 base short, with 8 bases between. Per the germline V gene, CDR1 is MRHNA and CDR2 is SNTAGT. The CDR3 is made up of 14 amino acids. The rearrangement links TRBV6-4 to TRBJ1-1; D unclear. The specimen was PBMCs. The TCR originated in a female donor in good health and CMV-seronegative. CDR3 residues: CASSDTNKNTEAFF. The CDR3, as DNA: TGTGCCAGCAGTGACACAAACAAGAACACTGAAGCTTTCTTT.